This note documents a single T cell receptor beta chain sequence. Its antigen is undetermined. The V and J ends lost 3 bases and 0 bases respectively, with 8 bases between them. CDR3 length equals 14 residues. Germline V gene sequence: CDR1 LGHNA, CDR2 YSLEER. The data belong to a study of OX40 agonist ivuxolimab in advanced cancers. As for the study in general: Patients with hepatocellular carcinoma, melanoma, renal cell or head and neck cancer made up the dose-escalation patients. Mean age approximately 59 years, range roughly 20 to 85; around 80% male.

Data came from immunoSEQ multiplex PCR; TCRdb stores just in-frame clones and leaves some out. The table has 99,000 or so clones, 90% to 96% seen once. Study-wide findings and caveats: Compared with CD4+, CD8+ T cells on average had more expanded clones. Clones of CD4+ and CD8+ blood T cells grew by week 6 at doses of 0.1 to 3.0 mg/kg.

This TCR was sampled from an adult with an advanced solid tumor such as melanoma, head and neck, liver or kidney cancer. J is TRBJ1-2 and V is TRBV4-3; tentatively, D is TRBD1 (5 bases). Material: CD4+ or CD8+ T cells sorted from blood, obtained in a trial of the OX40 agonist ivuxolimab. CDR3 protein: CASSQDTANYGYTF. CDR3 in DNA: TGCGCCAGCAGCCAGGACACAGCTAACTATGGCTACACCTTC.